These 3 T cell receptor beta chains were all obtained from the same sample, sequenced in a study of cytomegalovirus exposure and HLA in healthy donors. PCR primers comprised 60 Vbeta and 13 Jbeta primers. The repertoire was sequenced with immunoSEQ multiplex PCR; TCRdb's copy has only in-frame clones and lacks some. The sample has some 120,000 clones; around three quarters are singletons. Sequencing was done on a sample of PBMCs. These receptors originate from a male donor in good health and CMV-seronegative.

This chain uses TRBV5-5 with TRBJ2-2; 8 bases fit TRBD2. Per the germline V gene, CDR1 is SGHKS and CDR2 is YYEKEE (reference sequence). V lost 0 bases and J lost 4; bases outside the gene matches: 8. This CDR3 is 17 amino acids long. CDR3 sequence reads: CASSLAPSGGTTGELFF. The CDR3 DNA sequence: TGTGCCAGCAGCTTGGCCCCCAGCGGGGGTACCACCGGGGAGCTGTTTTTT. Together with reference TRBV5-5 and TRBJ2-2, the CDR3 gives the full variable domain: DAGVTQSPTHLIKTRGQQVTLRCSPISGHKSVSWYQQVLGQGPQFIFQYYEKEERGRGNFPDRFSARQFPNYSSELNVNALLLGDSALYLCASSLAPSGGTTGELFFGEGSRLTVL.

The chain employs TRBV5-1 and TRBJ2-6; 10 bases are a match to TRBD1. The V gene end was trimmed by 0 bases and the J gene end by 1 base; junction bases not matched to a gene: 1. CDR1 is SGHRS, CDR2 YFSETQ, per germline. This CDR3 comprises 17 residues. This CDR3 reads CASSLGTGGSGANVLTF. DNA for the CDR3: TGCGCCAGCAGCTTGGGGACAGGGGGGTCTGGGGCCAACGTCCTGACTTTC.

This clone was seen just once. This chain links TRBV6-6 with TRBJ1-4, with D unresolved. The CDR3 totals 14 residues. Trimming stripped 7 bases from V and 2 bases from J, with 11 bases between. Germline lookup yields CDR1 MNHNY and CDR2 SVGAGI (reference sequence). The CDR3 bases are TGTGCCAGCAAGGGTGGAGGGACTAATGAAAAACTGTTTTTT. Its protein product is CASKGGGTNEKLFF.